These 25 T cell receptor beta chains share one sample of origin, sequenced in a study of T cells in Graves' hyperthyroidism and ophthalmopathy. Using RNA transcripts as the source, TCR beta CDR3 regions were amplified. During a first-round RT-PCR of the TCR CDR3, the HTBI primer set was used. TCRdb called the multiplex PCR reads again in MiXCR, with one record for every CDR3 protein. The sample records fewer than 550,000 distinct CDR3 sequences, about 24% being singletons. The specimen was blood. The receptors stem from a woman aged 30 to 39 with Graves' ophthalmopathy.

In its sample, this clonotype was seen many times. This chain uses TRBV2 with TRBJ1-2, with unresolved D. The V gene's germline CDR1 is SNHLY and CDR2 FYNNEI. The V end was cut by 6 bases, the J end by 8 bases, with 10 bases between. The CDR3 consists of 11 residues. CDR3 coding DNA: TGTGCCAGCAGGTCAGGATACGGCTACACCTTC. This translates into CASRSGYGYTF.

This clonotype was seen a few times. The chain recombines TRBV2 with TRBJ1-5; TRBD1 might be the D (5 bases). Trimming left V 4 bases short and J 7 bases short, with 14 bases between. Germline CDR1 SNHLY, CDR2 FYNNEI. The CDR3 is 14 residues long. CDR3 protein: CASSGGSRGQPQHF. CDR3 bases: TGTGCCAGCAGTGGGGGTTCTAGGGGACAGCCCCAGCATTTT.

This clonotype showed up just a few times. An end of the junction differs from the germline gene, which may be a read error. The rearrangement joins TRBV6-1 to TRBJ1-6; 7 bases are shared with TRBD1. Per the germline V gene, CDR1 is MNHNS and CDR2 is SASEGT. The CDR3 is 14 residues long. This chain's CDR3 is CASSGTRGNSPPHF. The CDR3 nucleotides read TGTGCCAGCAGTGGCACCAGGGGGAATTCACCCCCCCACTTT.

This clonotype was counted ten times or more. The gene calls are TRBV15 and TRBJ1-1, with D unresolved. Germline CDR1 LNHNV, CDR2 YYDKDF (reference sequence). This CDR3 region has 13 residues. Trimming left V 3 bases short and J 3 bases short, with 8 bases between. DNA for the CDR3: TGTGCCACCAGCAGTTTCCGTTACACTGAAGCTTTCTTT. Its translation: CATSSFRYTEAFF. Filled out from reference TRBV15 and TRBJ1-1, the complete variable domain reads DAMVIQNPRYQVTQFGKPVTLSCSQTLNHNVMYWYQQKSSQAPKLLFHYYDKDFNNEADTPDNFQSRRPNTSFCFLDIRSPGLGDTAMYLCATSSFRYTEAFFGQGTRLTVV.

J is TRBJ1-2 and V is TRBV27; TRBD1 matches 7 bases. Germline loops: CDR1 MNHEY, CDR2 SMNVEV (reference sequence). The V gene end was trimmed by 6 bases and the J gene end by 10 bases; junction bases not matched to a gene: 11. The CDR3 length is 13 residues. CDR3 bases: TGTGCCAGCAGCATGACAGGGACGATGGCCTACACCTTC. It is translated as CASSMTGTMAYTF.

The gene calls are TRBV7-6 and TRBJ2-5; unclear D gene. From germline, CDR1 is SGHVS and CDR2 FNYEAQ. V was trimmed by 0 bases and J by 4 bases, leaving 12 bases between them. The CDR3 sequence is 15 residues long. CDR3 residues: CASSLAWQALETQYF. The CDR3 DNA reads TGTGCCAGCAGCTTAGCGTGGCAGGCCCTAGAGACCCAGTACTTC.

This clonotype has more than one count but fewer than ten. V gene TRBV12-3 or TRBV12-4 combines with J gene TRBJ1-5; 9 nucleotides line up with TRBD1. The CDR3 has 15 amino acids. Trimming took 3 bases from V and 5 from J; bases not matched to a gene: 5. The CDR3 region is CASSFQDRGHQPQHF. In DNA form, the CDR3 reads TGTGCCAGCAGTTTTCAGGACAGGGGACATCAGCCCCAGCATTTT.

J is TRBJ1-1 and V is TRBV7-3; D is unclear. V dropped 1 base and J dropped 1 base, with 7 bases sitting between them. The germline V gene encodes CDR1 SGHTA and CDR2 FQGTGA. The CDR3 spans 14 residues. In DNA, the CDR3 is TGTGCCAGCAGCTTAATGGGTCCGAACACTGAAGCTTTCTTT. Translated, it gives CASSLMGPNTEAFF. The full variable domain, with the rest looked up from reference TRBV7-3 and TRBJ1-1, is GAGVSQTPSNKVTEKGKYVELRCDPISGHTALYWYRQSLGQGPEFLIYFQGTGAADDSGLPNDRFFAVRPEGSVSTLKIQRTERGDSAVYLCASSLMGPNTEAFFGQGTRLTVV.

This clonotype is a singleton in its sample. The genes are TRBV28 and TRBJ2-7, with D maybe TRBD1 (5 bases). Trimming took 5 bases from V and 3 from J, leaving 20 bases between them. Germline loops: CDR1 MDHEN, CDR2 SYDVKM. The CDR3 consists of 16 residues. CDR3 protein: CASSLHRTSNGYEQYF. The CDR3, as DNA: TGTGCCAGCAGTCTCCACCGGACATCCAACGGCTACGAGCAGTACTTC.

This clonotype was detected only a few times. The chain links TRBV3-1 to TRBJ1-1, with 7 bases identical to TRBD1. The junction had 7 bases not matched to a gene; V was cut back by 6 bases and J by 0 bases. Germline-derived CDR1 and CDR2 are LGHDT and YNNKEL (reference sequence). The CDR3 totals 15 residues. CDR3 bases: TGTGCCAGCAGTTCACAGGGGTCTCTGAACACTGAAGCTTTCTTT. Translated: CASSSQGSLNTEAFF.

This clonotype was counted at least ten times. DNA for the CDR3: TGTGCCAGCAGCAGAGAGTGGACAGAGAAGTATGGCTACACCTTC. Protein: CASSREWTEKYGYTF. The V call is TRBV7-9, the J call TRBJ1-2; D perhaps matches TRBD1 (6 bases). The CDR3 totals 15 residues. V lost 5 bases and J lost 5, with 18 bases in between. CDR1 and CDR2 from the germline V gene are SEHNR and FQNEAQ (reference sequence). The full variable domain, with the rest looked up from reference TRBV7-9 and TRBJ1-2, is DTGVSQNPRHKITKRGQNVTFRCDPISEHNRLYWYRQTLGQGPEFLTYFQNEAQLEKSRLLSDRFSAERPKGSFSTLEIQRTEQGDSAMYLCASSREWTEKYGYTFGSGTRLTVV.

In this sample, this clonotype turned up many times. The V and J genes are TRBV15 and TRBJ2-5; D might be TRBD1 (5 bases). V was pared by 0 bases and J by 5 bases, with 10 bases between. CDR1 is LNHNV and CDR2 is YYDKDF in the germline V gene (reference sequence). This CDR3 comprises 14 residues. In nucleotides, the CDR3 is TGTGCCACCAGCAGAGACCAGGGATACGAGACCCAGTACTTC. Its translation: CATSRDQGYETQYF.

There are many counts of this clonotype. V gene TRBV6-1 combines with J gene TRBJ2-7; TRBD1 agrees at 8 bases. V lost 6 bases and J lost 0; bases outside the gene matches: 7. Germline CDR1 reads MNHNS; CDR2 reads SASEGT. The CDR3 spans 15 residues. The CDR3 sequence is CASRLDRGLSYEQYF. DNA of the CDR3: TGTGCCAGCAGACTAGACAGGGGACTCTCCTACGAGCAGTACTTC.

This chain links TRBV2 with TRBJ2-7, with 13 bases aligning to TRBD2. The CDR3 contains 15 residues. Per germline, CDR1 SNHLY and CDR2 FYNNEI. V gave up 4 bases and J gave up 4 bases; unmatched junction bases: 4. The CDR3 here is CASSALAGGPYEQYF. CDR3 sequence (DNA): TGTGCCAGCAGTGCACTAGCGGGGGGGCCGTACGAGCAGTACTTC.

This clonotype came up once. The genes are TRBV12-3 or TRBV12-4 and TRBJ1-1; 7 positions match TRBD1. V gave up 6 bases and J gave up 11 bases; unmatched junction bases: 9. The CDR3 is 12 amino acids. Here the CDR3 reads CASSSSTGYAFF. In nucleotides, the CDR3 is TGTGCCAGCAGCTCCTCGACAGGGTATGCTTTCTTT.

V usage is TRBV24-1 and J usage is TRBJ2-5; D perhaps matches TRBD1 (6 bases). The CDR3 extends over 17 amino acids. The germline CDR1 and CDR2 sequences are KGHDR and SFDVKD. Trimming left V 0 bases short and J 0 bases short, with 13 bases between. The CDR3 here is CATSDLPGEKDQETQYF. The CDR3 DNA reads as TGTGCCACCAGTGATTTGCCAGGGGAGAAGGACCAAGAGACCCAGTACTTC.

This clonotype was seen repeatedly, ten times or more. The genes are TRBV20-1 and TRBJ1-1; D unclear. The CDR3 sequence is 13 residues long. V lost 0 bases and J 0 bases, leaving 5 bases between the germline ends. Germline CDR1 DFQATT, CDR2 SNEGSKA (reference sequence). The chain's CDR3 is CSARDLLNTEAFF. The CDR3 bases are TGCAGTGCTAGAGATCTACTGAACACTGAAGCTTTCTTT.

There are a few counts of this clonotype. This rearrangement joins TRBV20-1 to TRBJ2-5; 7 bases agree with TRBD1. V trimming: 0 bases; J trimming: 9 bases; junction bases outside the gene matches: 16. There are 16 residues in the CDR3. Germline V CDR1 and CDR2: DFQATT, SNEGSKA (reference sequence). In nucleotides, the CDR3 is TGCAGTGCTAGAGATTTCGGCAGGGGGTCGGAGGAGGCCCAGTACTTC. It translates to CSARDFGRGSEEAQYF.

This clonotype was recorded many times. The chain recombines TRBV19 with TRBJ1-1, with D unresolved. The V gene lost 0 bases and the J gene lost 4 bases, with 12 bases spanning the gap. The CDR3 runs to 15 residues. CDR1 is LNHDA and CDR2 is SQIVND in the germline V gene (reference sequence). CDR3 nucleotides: TGTGCCAGTAGTATAGAGGCGGGCGTCGGCACTGAAGCTTTCTTT. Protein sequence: CASSIEAGVGTEAFF.

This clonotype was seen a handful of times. The CDR3 nucleotides are TGTGCCAGCAGCTCGTACCACGGGGTCGGGGAGCTGTTTTTT. Amino acids: CASSSYHGVGELFF. V usage is TRBV7-6 and J usage is TRBJ2-2; tentatively, D is TRBD2 (5 bases). The CDR3 sequence is 14 residues long. V was pared by 4 bases and J by 7 bases, with 13 bases between. Germline V lookup: CDR1 SGHVS, CDR2 FNYEAQ. The full variable domain, its missing parts supplied by reference TRBV7-6 and TRBJ2-2, is GAGVSQSPRYKVTKRGQDVALRCDPISGHVSLYWYRQALGQGPEFLTYFNYEAQQDKSGLPNDRFSAERPEGSISTLTIQRTEQRDSAMYRCASSSYHGVGELFFGEGSRLTVL.

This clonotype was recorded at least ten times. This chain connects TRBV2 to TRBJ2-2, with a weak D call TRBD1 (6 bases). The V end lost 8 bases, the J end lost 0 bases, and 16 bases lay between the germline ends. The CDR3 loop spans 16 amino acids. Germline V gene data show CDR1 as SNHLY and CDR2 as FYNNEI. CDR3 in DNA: TGTGCCAGCGGGACGCAGGGGTCCCCGAACACCGGGGAGCTGTTTTTT. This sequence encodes CASGTQGSPNTGELFF.

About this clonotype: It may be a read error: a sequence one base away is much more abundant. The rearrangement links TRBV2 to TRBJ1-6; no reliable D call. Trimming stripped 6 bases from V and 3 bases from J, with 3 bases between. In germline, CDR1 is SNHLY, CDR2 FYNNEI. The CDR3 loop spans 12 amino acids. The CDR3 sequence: CASRDYNSPLHF. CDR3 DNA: TGTGCCAGCAGGGACTATAATTCACCCCTCCACTTT.

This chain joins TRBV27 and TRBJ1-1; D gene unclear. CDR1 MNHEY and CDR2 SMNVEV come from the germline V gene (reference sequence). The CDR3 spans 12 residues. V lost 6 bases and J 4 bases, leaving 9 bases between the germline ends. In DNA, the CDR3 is TGTGCCAGCAGATCCCTCGGCACTGAAGCTTTCTTT. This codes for CASRSLGTEAFF.

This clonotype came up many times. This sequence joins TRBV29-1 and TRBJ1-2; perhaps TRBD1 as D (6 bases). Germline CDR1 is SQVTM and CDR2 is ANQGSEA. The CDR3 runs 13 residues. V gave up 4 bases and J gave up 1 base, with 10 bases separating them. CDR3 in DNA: TGCAGCGTTGGCTACAGGGTTAACTATGGCTACACCTTC. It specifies CSVGYRVNYGYTF.

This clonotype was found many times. CDR3 sequence (DNA): TGTGCCATCAGGGACGTCGATCAGCCCCAGCATTTT. It translates to CAIRDVDQPQHF. V gene TRBV10-3 combines with J gene TRBJ1-5, with no clear D. CDR3 length equals 12 residues. The V gene's germline CDR1 is ENHRY and CDR2 SYGVKD. Deletions cut 6 bases from V and 5 bases from J, with 8 bases between.